This is a list of T cell receptor beta chains from one sample in a study of shared clonotypes between healthy human individuals. Sequenced by immunoSEQ multiplex PCR; TCRdb stores in-frame clones only, minus some. Here the sample spans over a million clones, 78% being singletons. The sequenced material came from memory CD4+ T cells from PBMCs. The receptors originated from a young man in good health. Some clones in this sample may be carry-over from other donors' samples. CDR3s include the opening cysteine and the closing phenylalanine or tryptophan.

j_call v_call cdr3_aa
TRBJ2-5 TRBV7-9 CASRLGGETQYF
TRBJ2-7 TRBV5-1 CASSRLGDYEQYF
TRBJ2-2 TRBV9 CASSVRGPTGGELFF
TRBJ1-2 TRBV19 CASSTLRGTGGALNYGYTF
TRBJ1-2 TRBV5-1 CASSRTGENYGYTF
TRBJ1-6 TRBV6-5 CASSYSKGIGSPLHF
TRBJ2-7 TRBV7-2 CASSLRWLAGEQYF
TRBJ1-2 TRBV5-1 CASSPGGVDYGYTF
TRBJ1-1 TRBV11-3 CASSLGTGTRSTEAFF
TRBJ1-5 TRBV28 CASSLSQGYQPQHF
TRBJ2-3 TRBV5-6 CASSFRAALEGDTQYF
TRBJ2-7 TRBV25-1 CASSELGAVSSYEQYF
TRBJ2-7 TRBV6-5 CASSPDGYYEQYF
TRBJ2-7 TRBV7-9 CASSQSGYEQYF
TRBJ2-5 TRBV4-2 CASSQDPGLAGLQETQYF